A single sample gave rise to the 29 T cell receptor beta chains below, sequenced in a study of T cells in Graves' hyperthyroidism and ophthalmopathy. The investigators amplified TCR beta CDR3 regions from RNA transcripts. When the TCR CDR3 underwent first-round RT-PCR, the HTBI primer set was used. TCRdb reprocessed the multiplex PCR reads with MiXCR, giving one entry per CDR3 protein. Of fewer than 250,000 distinct CDR3 sequences detected, roughly 17% appear once; the ten largest clones hold under 65%. The specimen was blood. Every receptor here comes from a man aged 45 to 65 with Graves' hyperthyroidism.

This clonotype was found many times. This sequence joins TRBV3-1 and TRBJ2-7; no clear D. With 2 bases removed from V and 2 bases from J, the gap between germline ends came to 10 bases. The CDR3 is 14 amino acids. Germline CDR1 LGHDT, CDR2 YNNKEL (reference sequence). CDR3 coding DNA: TGTGCCAGCAGCCAATATTTAGGACCCTACGAGCAGTACTTC. This gives the protein CASSQYLGPYEQYF.

This clonotype was found many times. The V call is TRBV11-2, the J call TRBJ2-7, with 7 bases lining up with TRBD2. CDR1 and CDR2 (germline): SGHAT, FQNNGV. The J segment lost 7 bases and the V segment lost 3 bases, leaving 9 bases of the junction unmatched. The CDR3 consists of 14 residues. The CDR3 spells CASSLAGARVEQYF. The CDR3 region has the DNA TGTGCCAGCAGCTTGGCGGGAGCCCGTGTAGAGCAGTACTTC.

This clonotype occurred many times. The rearrangement uses TRBV11-2 and TRBJ2-7; 10 bases agree with TRBD2. The CDR3 has 16 residues. Germline V gene data show CDR1 as SGHAT and CDR2 as FQNNGV. V gave up 4 bases and J gave up 3 bases; unmatched junction bases: 9. CDR3 DNA sequence: TGTGCCAGCAGCTCAGCTAAGGGACTAGCGTTCTACGAGCAGTACTTC. This translates into CASSSAKGLAFYEQYF.

The chain is built from TRBV6-5 and TRBJ2-2; D possibly corresponds to TRBD1 (6 bases). The V gene's germline CDR1 is MNHEY and CDR2 SVGAGI. Trimming left V 2 bases short and J 0 bases short, with 7 bases between. There are 15 residues in the CDR3. CDR3 region: CASSYRTANTGELFF. DNA of the CDR3: TGTGCCAGCAGTTACAGGACAGCGAACACCGGGGAGCTGTTTTTT.

This clonotype appeared many times. This chain connects TRBV29-1 to TRBJ2-3, with D perhaps matching TRBD1 or TRBD2 (5 bases each). Deletions cut 6 bases from V and 1 base from J, with 17 bases between. CDR1 and CDR2 from the germline V gene are SQVTM and ANQGSEA. The CDR3 extends over 15 amino acids. The CDR3 here is CSVDAWDGGTDTQYF. CDR3 in DNA: TGCAGCGTGGACGCCTGGGACGGGGGCACAGATACGCAGTATTTT.

The rearrangement joins TRBV2 to TRBJ2-5; D unresolved. Trimming cost V 8 bases and J 2 bases, with 12 bases left between them. Germline V CDR1 and CDR2: SNHLY, FYNNEI. The CDR3 sequence is 13 residues long. The CDR3: CASPAATQETQYF. The CDR3 nucleotides are TGTGCCAGCCCGGCGGCGACACAAGAGACCCAGTACTTC.

Only a few counts were recorded for this clonotype. The chain recombines TRBV6-1 with TRBJ2-5; 11 bases are shared with TRBD2. Trimming at V came to 6 bases and at J to 4 bases, leaving 1 base not matched to a gene. The germline V gene has CDR1 MNHNS and CDR2 SASEGT. This CDR3 comprises 13 residues. The CDR3 sequence: CASSGLAGETQYF. The CDR3 DNA reads TGTGCCAGCAGCGGACTAGCGGGAGAGACCCAGTACTTC.

The sample holds many counts of this clonotype. The chain combines TRBV10-3 with TRBJ1-2, with D uncertain. CDR1 and CDR2 from the germline V gene are ENHRY and SYGVKD. CDR3 size: 13 residues. V was shortened by 2 bases and J by 3 bases, with 7 bases between the two germline ends. CDR3 nucleotide sequence: TGTGCCATCAGTGAGCCGACGGACTATGGCTACACCTTC. Its translation is CAISEPTDYGYTF.

Notes on this clonotype: The DNA is left out, because the CDR3 cannot be placed on it with certainty; the CDR3 is given as TCRdb lists it. The chain combines TRBV19 with TRBJ2-5; the table's D gene call, TRBD2, was not cross checked with the DNA. Germline-derived CDR1 and CDR2 are LNHDA and SQIVND (reference sequence). The CDR3 is 24 residues long, counting both termini. The CDR3 spells CASKDSSFYICSAREGGLGETQYF.

The rearrangement joins TRBV12-3 or TRBV12-4 to TRBJ1-4; 7 bases fit TRBD1. The CDR3 spans 16 residues. The ends lost 5 bases at V and 9 bases at J; junction bases unmatched: 15. DNA of the CDR3: TGTGCCAGCAGTAAAAACACCTGGGACAGTCGCCAAAAACTGTTTTTT. It codes for CASSKNTWDSRQKLFF.

This clonotype was seen repeatedly, ten times or more. The chain employs TRBV28 and TRBJ1-2; TRBD1 might be the D (6 bases). Deletions cut 5 bases from V and 6 bases from J, with 19 bases between. Germline V CDR1 and CDR2: MDHEN, SYDVKM. This CDR3 is built from 15 residues. The CDR3 here is CASSPGQRRLNGYTF. In DNA form, the CDR3 reads TGTGCCAGCAGTCCCGGACAGAGACGTCTCAATGGCTACACCTTC.

Details on this clonotype: This sequence may be a read error, since a much larger clone differs from it by one base. The CDR3, as DNA: TGTGCCAGCATGTTCAGGCTTGACGGGGTTGAAGCTTTCTTT. As protein: CASMFRLDGVEAFF. This rearrangement joins TRBV6-9 to TRBJ1-1, with D uncertain. The CDR3 totals 14 residues. The germline CDR1 and CDR2 sequences are MNHGY and SVAAGI. The ends were cut back, 7 bases at V and 7 bases at J, with 19 bases in the middle.

The gene calls are TRBV28 and TRBJ2-2; TRBD1 aligns across 11 bases. The trim removed 5 bases at V and 7 bases at J, leaving 6 bases unmatched. The CDR3 loop spans 15 amino acids. Germline CDR1 reads MDHEN; CDR2 reads SYDVKM. The CDR3 DNA sequence: TGTGCCAGCAGTCCGGACAGGGGGCTCGGCGGGGAGCTGTTTTTT. Translating gives CASSPDRGLGGELFF. Based on the CDR3 plus reference TRBV28 and TRBJ2-2, the full variable domain is DVKVTQSSRYLVKRTGEKVFLECVQDMDHENMFWYRQDPGLGLRLIYFSYDVKMKEKGDIPEGYSVSREKKERFSLILESASTNQTSMYLCASSPDRGLGGELFFGEGSRLTVL.

The rearrangement links TRBV6-2 or TRBV6-3 to TRBJ2-5, with TRBD2 matching 9 bases. CDR3 length: 16 amino acids. Unmatched junction bases numbered 11, after V lost 4 bases and J lost 5 bases. Germline V gene lookup returns CDR1 MNHEY and CDR2 SVGEGT. The CDR3 here is CASSSSWAGGLETQYF. The CDR3 DNA sequence: TGTGCCAGCAGTTCCTCATGGGCGGGAGGGCTGGAGACCCAGTACTTC.

The sample holds a few counts of this clonotype. The CDR3 DNA follows: TGCAGTCCCACTACGGGACAAGAGACCCAGTACTTC. It specifies CSPTTGQETQYF. The V call is TRBV20-1, the J call TRBJ2-5; tentatively, D is TRBD2 (5 bases). V gave up 8 bases and J gave up 2 bases, with 12 bases separating them. CDR3 length: 12 residues. Germline V gene lookup returns CDR1 DFQATT and CDR2 SNEGSKA (reference sequence).

This clonotype was counted many times. This rearrangement joins TRBV12-5 to TRBJ2-7; 8 nucleotides agree with TRBD2. The J segment lost 9 bases and the V segment lost 0 bases, leaving 10 bases of the junction unmatched. In germline, CDR1 is LGHNT, CDR2 FRNRAP. The CDR3 covers 15 residues. CDR3 loop: CASGLVGSGKGRQYF. CDR3 nucleotide sequence: TGTGCTAGTGGTTTGGTCGGTAGCGGGAAGGGGCGGCAGTACTTC.

Ten or more counts support this clonotype. CDR3 coding DNA: TGTGCCAGCAGCCTCCCCGGGACTACCCCCTACGAGCAGTACTTC. This sequence encodes CASSLPGTTPYEQYF. This chain joins TRBV3-1 and TRBJ2-7, with 7 bases aligning to TRBD2. In germline, CDR1 is LGHDT, CDR2 YNNKEL (reference sequence). The trim removed 4 bases at V and 2 bases at J, leaving 8 bases unmatched. This CDR3 is built from 15 residues.

This clonotype came up a few times. This chain uses TRBV4-2 with TRBJ1-2; 8 bases fit TRBD1. In germline, CDR1 is LGHNA, CDR2 YNFKEQ. CDR3 length: 15 amino acids. The ends lost 0 bases at V and 8 bases at J; junction bases unmatched: 8. For the CDR3, the DNA is TGTGCCAGCAGCCAAGATCTCGGGACAGGCGTCGGCTACACCTTC. Its translation is CASSQDLGTGVGYTF.

In its sample, this clonotype was seen many times. The gene calls are TRBV9 and TRBJ2-3; D perhaps matches TRBD2 (5 bases). This CDR3 has 15 amino acids. V lost 0 bases and J lost 5, with 13 bases in between. Germline CDR1 and CDR2: SGDLS and YYNGEE. CDR3 amino acids: CASSVGGAGGDTQYF. As DNA, the CDR3 is TGTGCCAGCAGCGTAGGGGGAGCTGGCGGAGATACGCAGTATTTT.

This clonotype came up a few times. A read error may account for a junction end that differs from germline. V is TRBV5-1 and J is TRBJ2-1; 10 bases fit TRBD2. The CDR3 contains 15 residues. CDR1 and CDR2 (germline): SGHRS, YFSETQ. The CDR3 spells CAGSLLAGRGNEQFF. The CDR3 DNA sequence: TGCGCCGGCAGCCTACTAGCGGGACGCGGGAATGAGCAGTTCTTC.

Only a few counts were recorded for this clonotype. A much larger clone differs by one base, so this may be a read error. V usage is TRBV11-3 and J usage is TRBJ2-2; 10 bases map to TRBD1. Germline trimming cut 4 bases from V and 4 bases from J; bases unmatched to any gene: 3. Germline V lookup: CDR1 SGHNT, CDR2 YENEEA. CDR3 size: 15 residues. The CDR3: CASSSRDRGTGELFF. CDR3 nucleotides: TGTGCCAGCAGCTCCCGGGACAGGGGCACCGGGGAGCTGTTTTTT.

This clonotype was counted between two and nine times. This chain joins TRBV20-1 and TRBJ2-1, with D hard to call. CDR1 is DFQATT, CDR2 SNEGSKA, per germline (reference sequence). The CDR3 covers 14 residues. The V gene lost 0 bases and the J gene lost 5 bases, with 11 bases spanning the gap. CDR3 bases: TGCAGTGCTAGAGACCGACTCGAGAACAATGAGCAGTTCTTC. It translates to CSARDRLENNEQFF.

The CDR3 sequence is CSARGETSGRGNTGELFF. As DNA, the CDR3 is TGCAGTGCTAGAGGGGAGACTAGCGGGAGGGGGAACACCGGGGAGCTGTTTTTT. J is TRBJ2-2 and V is TRBV20-1; 14 bases align to TRBD2. This CDR3 spans 18 amino acids. Germline assignment: CDR1 DFQATT and CDR2 SNEGSKA (reference sequence). V lost 1 base, J lost 1 base, and 5 bases stayed unmatched.

This clonotype was seen ten or more times. The genes are TRBV3-1 and TRBJ2-1, with D maybe TRBD1 (5 bases). This CDR3 is 15 amino acids long. Trimming left V 1 base short and J 7 bases short, with 14 bases between. Germline CDR1 is LGHDT and CDR2 is YNNKEL (reference sequence). The chain's CDR3 is CASSQVGRVRNEQFF. The CDR3 DNA is TGTGCCAGCAGCCAAGTGGGCAGGGTAAGGAATGAGCAGTTCTTC.

This clonotype was seen many times. The chain employs TRBV7-9 and TRBJ2-3; 11 nucleotides agree with TRBD1. Germline V CDR1 and CDR2: SEHNR, FQNEAQ (reference sequence). With V trimmed by 5 bases and J by 3 bases, 19 bases remained unmatched. The CDR3 spans 20 residues. The CDR3 DNA reads as TGTGCCAGCAGCCCCCGGACAGGGGGCATTCGGGAGGGCCTTACAGATACGCAGTATTTT. The encoded protein is CASSPRTGGIREGLTDTQYF.

This clonotype was found a few times. A much more abundant neighbour one base away suggests this may be a read error. The chain links TRBV11-3 to TRBJ2-6, with no clear D. Germline CDR1 and CDR2: SGHNT and YENEEA. The CDR3 extends over 16 amino acids. Trimming pared 0 bases from V and 6 bases from J, leaving 12 bases between. This chain's CDR3 is CASSLEFWAEANVLTF. The CDR3 DNA follows: TGTGCCAGCAGCTTAGAATTCTGGGCCGAGGCCAACGTCCTGACTTTC.

Remarks on this clonotype: Since a much larger clone is just one base distant, this may be a read error. J is TRBJ2-7 and V is TRBV6-1; 8 bases align to TRBD1. The germline V gene has CDR1 MNHNS and CDR2 SASEGT. The CDR3 is 18 amino acids. The trim removed 7 bases at V and 2 bases at J, leaving 19 bases unmatched. The CDR3 bases are TGTGCCAGCACCCCCACTCGCCCTTGGGACAGGCGAACCTACGAGCAGTACTTC. This encodes CASTPTRPWDRRTYEQYF.

The chain has TRBV5-1 and TRBJ1-1; D uncertain. The CDR3 runs to 14 residues. V lost 0 bases and J lost 6, with 12 bases in between. Looked up from germline, CDR1 is SGHRS and CDR2 is YFSETQ. CDR3 in DNA: TGCGCCAGCAGCTTGGAGGGTAATCGGGCTGAAGCTTTCTTT. As protein: CASSLEGNRAEAFF.

This clonotype occurred a few times. The chain couples TRBV2 to TRBJ2-7, with D maybe TRBD2 (5 bases). This CDR3 comprises 15 residues. V was trimmed by 3 bases and J by 3 bases, leaving 15 bases between them. Germline V gene lookup returns CDR1 SNHLY and CDR2 FYNNEI. The CDR3 loop reads CASSDREEAGYEQYF. The CDR3 DNA reads as TGTGCCAGCAGTGACAGAGAGGAGGCAGGCTACGAGCAGTACTTC.